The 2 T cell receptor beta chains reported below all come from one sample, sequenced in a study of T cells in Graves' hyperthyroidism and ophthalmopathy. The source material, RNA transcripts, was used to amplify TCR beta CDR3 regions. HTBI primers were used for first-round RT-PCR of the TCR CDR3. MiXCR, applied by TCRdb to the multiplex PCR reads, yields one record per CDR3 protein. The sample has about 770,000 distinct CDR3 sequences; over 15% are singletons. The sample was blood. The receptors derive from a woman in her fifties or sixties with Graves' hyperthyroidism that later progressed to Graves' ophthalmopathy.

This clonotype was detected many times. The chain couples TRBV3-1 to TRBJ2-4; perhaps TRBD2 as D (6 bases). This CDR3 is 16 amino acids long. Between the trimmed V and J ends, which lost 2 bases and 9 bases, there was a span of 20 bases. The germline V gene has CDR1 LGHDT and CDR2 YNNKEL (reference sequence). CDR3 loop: CASSQPLGGGDAIQYF. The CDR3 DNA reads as TGTGCCAGCAGCCAACCGCTCGGGGGAGGCGATGCCATTCAGTACTTC.

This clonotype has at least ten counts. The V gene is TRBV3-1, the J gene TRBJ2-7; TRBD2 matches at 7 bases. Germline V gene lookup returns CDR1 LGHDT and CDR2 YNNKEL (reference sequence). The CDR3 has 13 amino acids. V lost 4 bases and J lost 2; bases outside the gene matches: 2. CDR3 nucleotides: TGTGCCAGCAGCCGGCGGGGGACCTACGAGCAGTACTTC. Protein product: CASSRRGTYEQYF.